This TCR beta chain was sequenced in a study of T-cell reconstitution after alpha-beta-depleted transplantation in children. Preparation of the TCRbeta library was carried out with unique molecular identifiers. TCRdb re-called the PCR reads with MiXCR, one entry per CDR3 protein. The sample lists 500,000 to 600,000 distinct CDR3 sequences; about a sixth were seen once. This clonotype was picked up a small number of times. Germline V gene sequence: CDR1 MNHEY, CDR2 SVGEGT. Losses at the gene ends were 0 bases for V and 3 bases for J; bases not matched to a gene: 8. This CDR3 is 18 amino acids long. The TCR originated in a human donor who donated a stem cell graft to a child with acute lymphoblastic leukemia. The chain is built from TRBV6-2 or TRBV6-3 and TRBJ2-1; 10 bases line up with TRBD2. The material was PBMCs from the stem cell graft donor, obtained from the stem cell graft. CDR3 nucleotides: TGTGCCAGCAGTTACTCGCTCCTAGCGGGAGTTATCTACAATGAGCAGTTCTTC. Residues: CASSYSLLAGVIYNEQFF.